Below, 15 T cell receptor beta chains from the same sample are listed, as sequenced in a study of shared clonotypes between healthy human individuals. Data came from immunoSEQ multiplex PCR; TCRdb stores just in-frame clones and leaves some out. The sample consists of about 1 million clones, about 74% of them appearing once. Input material: memory CD4+ T cells sorted from blood. As for subset: CD45RA-negative fraction. Every receptor here comes from a man aged 18 to 30 in good health.

V and J are TRBV5-4 and TRBJ2-7; D uncertain. The V gene lost 0 bases and the J gene lost 1 base, with 8 bases spanning the gap. This CDR3 region has 14 residues. CDR1 is SGHNT, CDR2 YYREEE, per germline (reference sequence). The DNA for the CDR3 is TGTGCCAGCAGCTTGGATCCGGCATCCTACGAGCAGTACTTC. This translates into CASSLDPASYEQYF.

This sequence joins TRBV6-1 and TRBJ2-1, with D unresolved. Trimming took 1 base from V and 0 from J, leaving 13 bases between them. The CDR3 extends over 17 amino acids. Germline CDR1 is MNHNS and CDR2 is SASEGT. The CDR3 DNA reads as TGTGCCAGCAGTGAAGAGCACCTCGTCCCCTCCTACAATGAGCAGTTCTTC. Translating it yields CASSEEHLVPSYNEQFF.

The gene calls are TRBV5-5 and TRBJ2-2; D gene unclear. Germline loops: CDR1 SGHKS, CDR2 YYEKEE (reference sequence). Trimming cost V 0 bases and J 10 bases, with 10 bases left between them. This CDR3 has 13 amino acids. The CDR3 region has the DNA TGTGCCAGCAGCTTGGGCGGCATGTTGGAGCTGTTTTTT. Encoded protein: CASSLGGMLELFF.

The chain joins TRBV6-4 to TRBJ2-1, with 7 bases aligning to TRBD1. The CDR3 has 13 amino acids. V lost 3 bases, J lost 9 bases, and 5 bases stayed unmatched. Germline CDR1 reads MRHNA; CDR2 reads SNTAGT. As DNA, the CDR3 is TGTGCCAGCAGTGAGCACAGGGGCTTTGAGCAGTTCTTC. Protein: CASSEHRGFEQFF.

This chain links TRBV6-1 with TRBJ2-5; 7 bases agree with TRBD2. There are 13 residues in the CDR3. Trimming took 6 bases from V and 0 from J; bases not matched to a gene: 1. The germline V gene has CDR1 MNHNS and CDR2 SASEGT. This chain's CDR3 is CASSLADQETQYF. As DNA, the CDR3 is TGTGCCAGCAGCCTAGCGGACCAAGAGACCCAGTACTTC.

The rearrangement uses TRBV14 and TRBJ1-3; D gene ambiguous. V gave up 0 bases and J gave up 2 bases, with 8 bases separating them. The germline V gene has CDR1 SGHDN and CDR2 FVKESK. The length of the CDR3 is 15 residues. The CDR3 DNA is TGTGCCAGCAGCCAAGATTGGGGTCCTGGAAACACCATATATTTT. The encoded protein is CASSQDWGPGNTIYF.

This rearrangement joins TRBV5-1 to TRBJ2-5; maybe TRBD1 (5 bases). The germline V and J ends were trimmed by 7 bases and 2 bases, with 15 bases remaining between them. The CDR3 consists of 14 residues. In germline, CDR1 is SGHRS, CDR2 YFSETQ. This chain's CDR3 is CASARQGQQETQYF. CDR3 nucleotide sequence: TGCGCCAGCGCCCGCCAGGGCCAACAAGAGACCCAGTACTTC.

The chain joins TRBV4-1 to TRBJ2-3; possible D gene TRBD1, 6 bases. The V end lost 0 bases, the J end lost 6 bases, and 7 bases lay between the germline ends. The CDR3 sequence is 13 residues long. Germline lookup yields CDR1 MGHRA and CDR2 YSYEKL. The CDR3 DNA reads TGCGCCAGCAGCCAAGATAGGGGGGATACGCAGTATTTT. Residues: CASSQDRGDTQYF.

This clone was recorded many times. The V gene is TRBV5-8, the J gene TRBJ1-5, with 7 bases identical to TRBD1. V lost 2 bases to trimming and J lost 3 bases; unmatched junction nucleotides: 5. CDR1 is SGHTS, CDR2 YDEGEE, per germline. The CDR3 has 15 amino acids. The chain's CDR3 is CASSFRGGPNQPQHF. The CDR3 coding sequence is TGTGCCAGCAGCTTTAGAGGGGGCCCCAATCAGCCCCAGCATTTT.

In the case of this clone: One end of the junction is discordant with germline, which a read error may explain. The V call is TRBV4-1, the J call TRBJ2-7, with D perhaps matching TRBD1 or TRBD2 (5 bases each). This CDR3 is built from 15 residues. Germline assignment: CDR1 MGHRA and CDR2 YSYEKL. In nucleotides, the CDR3 is TGCGCCAGCAGCAAAGAGGGGCAGGGTGTGAGCGAGCAGTACTTC. Translated, it gives CASSKEGQGVSEQYF.

With respect to this clone: A read error may account for a junction end that differs from germline. This chain joins TRBV6-7 and TRBJ1-5, with D possibly being TRBD1 (6 bases). TRBV6-7 is identified as an open reading frame with a role that is uncertain. This CDR3 is built from 15 residues. CDR3 DNA sequence: TGTACCAGCACCGATCTCAGGGGTTACAATCAGCCCCAGCATTTT. Encoded protein: CTSTDLRGYNQPQHF.

V gene TRBV18 combines with J gene TRBJ1-5; D may be TRBD1 (5 bases). Germline CDR1 is KGHSH and CDR2 is LQKENI. Trimming shortened V by 6 bases and J by 7 bases, and 16 bases separated the two germline ends. This CDR3 spans 14 amino acids. CDR3 region: CASSGTTDSQPQHF. CDR3 nucleotide sequence: TGTGCCAGCTCCGGGACGACCGACTCCCAGCCCCAGCATTTT.

As concerns this clone: Other DNA sequences within the sample encode an identical CDR3. CDR3 region: CSGRIYNEQFF. CDR3 bases: TGCAGCGGCCGGATCTACAATGAGCAGTTCTTC. The chain combines TRBV29-1 with TRBJ2-1; D remains unclear. Germline CDR1 is SQVTM and CDR2 is ANQGSEA. The CDR3 is 11 residues long. V lost 7 bases to trimming and J lost 3 bases, with 7 bases between them.

The chain couples TRBV7-8 to TRBJ1-5, with a weak D call TRBD1 (6 bases). Trimming took 5 bases from V and 2 from J, leaving 13 bases between them. This CDR3 is built from 15 residues. Germline V gene sequence: CDR1 SGHVS, CDR2 FQNEAQ. In DNA form, the CDR3 reads TGTGCCAGCAGCGATACAGGGCTGGGCAATCAGCCCCAGCATTTT. Amino acid sequence: CASSDTGLGNQPQHF. The full variable domain, with the rest looked up from reference TRBV7-8 and TRBJ1-5, is GAGVSQSPRYKVAKRGQDVALRCDPISGHVSLFWYQQALGQGPEFLTYFQNEAQLDKSGLPSDRFFAERPEGSVSTLKIQRTQQEDSAVYLCASSDTGLGNQPQHFGDGTRLSIL.

The rearrangement joins TRBV9 to TRBJ2-1; TRBD2 matches 8 bases. Germline lookup yields CDR1 SGDLS and CDR2 YYNGEE. This CDR3 contains 15 residues. Losses at the gene ends were 1 base for V and 4 bases for J; bases not matched to a gene: 4. CDR3 sequence reads: CASSVRASGYNEQFF. CDR3 bases: TGTGCCAGCAGCGTACGGGCTAGCGGGTACAATGAGCAGTTCTTC.